The 3 T cell receptor beta chains presented below share a single source sample, sequenced in a study of T cells after posttransplantation cyclophosphamide. TCRdb's copy holds only in-frame clones and misses some; the assay was immunoSEQ multiplex PCR. The sample yields approximately 10,000 clones, roughly nine tenths seen once. Controls had myeloablative marrow grafts with methotrexate and calcineurin inhibitor, sampled at 1 year. Specimen: PBMCs, collected 420 to 450 days after allogeneic stem cell transplant with calcineurin inhibitor and methotrexate. The origin of the receptors is a male patient in his 50s who received an allogeneic stem cell transplant from an unrelated donor, was CMV-positive, and had chronic GVHD only. Some T cells may have originated in the graft donor.

This clone was picked up a small number of times. The chain carries TRBV4-1 and TRBJ1-3, with TRBD1 as a possible D gene (6 bases). CDR1 and CDR2 (germline): MGHRA, YSYEKL. CDR3 length equals 15 residues. V lost 1 base, J lost 0 bases, and 7 bases lay in between. CDR3 residues: CASSQVDSSGNTIYF. CDR3 sequence (DNA): TGCGCCAGCAGCCAAGTGGACAGCTCTGGAAACACCATATATTTT.

The gene calls are TRBV19 and TRBJ2-1; TRBD2 aligns across 7 bases. There are 15 residues in the CDR3. Germline-derived CDR1 and CDR2 are LNHDA and SQIVND (reference sequence). The J segment lost 4 bases and the V segment lost 8 bases, leaving 11 bases of the junction unmatched. Here the CDR3 reads CASGFPSGPYNEQFF. The CDR3, as DNA: TGTGCCAGTGGTTTCCCTAGCGGCCCTTACAATGAGCAGTTCTTC.

The chain carries TRBV7-9 and TRBJ2-7, with TRBD1 identical over 10 bases. This CDR3 spans 16 amino acids. Unmatched junction bases numbered 9, after V lost 4 bases and J lost 3 bases. Germline CDR1 is SEHNR and CDR2 is FQNEAQ (reference sequence). The CDR3: CASSSGRQGAYYEQYF. The CDR3 DNA follows: TGTGCCAGCAGCTCTGGACGACAGGGGGCTTACTACGAGCAGTACTTC.